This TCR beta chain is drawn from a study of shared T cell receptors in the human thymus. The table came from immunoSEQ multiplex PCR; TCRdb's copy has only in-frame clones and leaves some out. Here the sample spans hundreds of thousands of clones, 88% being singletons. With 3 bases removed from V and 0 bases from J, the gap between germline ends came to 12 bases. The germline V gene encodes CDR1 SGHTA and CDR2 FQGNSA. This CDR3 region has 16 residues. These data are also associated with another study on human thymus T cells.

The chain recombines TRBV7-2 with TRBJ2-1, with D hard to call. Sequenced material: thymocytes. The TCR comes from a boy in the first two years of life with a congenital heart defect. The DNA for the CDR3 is TGTGCCAGCAGCTTTGTTTACTCCCGCTCCTACAATGAGCAGTTCTTC. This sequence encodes CASSFVYSRSYNEQFF. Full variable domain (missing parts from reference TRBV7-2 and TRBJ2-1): GAGVSQSPSNKVTEKGKDVELRCDPISGHTALYWYRQSLGQGLEFLIYFQGNSAPDKSGLPSDRFSAERTGGSVSTLTIQRTQQEDSAVYLCASSFVYSRSYNEQFFGPGTRLTVL.